Each of the 12 T cell receptor beta chains below was sequenced from the same sample in a study of blood T cell repertoires in COVID-19. The data were produced by immunoSEQ multiplex PCR, yet TCRdb's version contains in-frame clones alone and is incomplete. The sample has more than 95,000 clones; about 88% are singletons. Material for sequencing was peripheral blood. These receptors all stem from a human donor in a cohort sampled during active COVID-19.

V is TRBV30 and J is TRBJ1-6, with TRBD1 identical over 7 bases. The CDR3 has 14 residues. Germline V CDR1 and CDR2: GTSNPN, SVGIG (reference sequence). The junction had 7 bases not matched to a gene; V was cut back by 3 bases and J by 8 bases. The CDR3 sequence: CAWRDGRGYSPLHF. DNA for the CDR3: TGTGCCTGGAGAGATGGCAGGGGGTATTCACCCCTCCACTTT. Using reference TRBV30 and TRBJ1-6 for the parts outside the CDR3, the full variable domain is SQTIHQWPATLVQPVGSPLSLECTVEGTSNPNLYWYRQAAGRGLQLLFYSVGIGQISSEVPQNLSASRPQDRQFILSSKKLLLSDSGFYLCAWRDGRGYSPLHFGNGTRLTVT.

J is TRBJ1-2 and V is TRBV7-9, with a weak D call TRBD1 (6 bases). The length of the CDR3 is 16 residues. In germline, CDR1 is SEHNR, CDR2 FQNEAQ (reference sequence). V dropped 8 bases and J dropped 4 bases, with 23 bases sitting between them. CDR3 sequence (DNA): TGTGCCAGCCTCCCCCCCCGACAGGCCCTAGTCTATGGCTACACCTTC. It yields the protein CASLPPRQALVYGYTF.

This chain joins TRBV29-1 and TRBJ2-7, with D perhaps TRBD2 (6 bases). Germline V gene lookup returns CDR1 SQVTM and CDR2 ANQGSEA. The CDR3 covers 13 residues. V lost 5 bases and J lost 0, with 11 bases in between. As DNA, the CDR3 is TGCAGCGTTACTCCCGGGAGCTCCTACGAGCAGTACTTC. Translation: CSVTPGSSYEQYF.

The chain links TRBV27 to TRBJ2-3; D might be TRBD1 (6 bases). V dropped 3 bases and J dropped 3 bases, with 13 bases sitting between them. Germline V CDR1 and CDR2: MNHEY, SMNVEV (reference sequence). The CDR3 loop spans 15 amino acids. The CDR3 sequence: CASSLDSGITDTQYF. Written as DNA, the CDR3 is TGTGCCAGCAGTTTGGACAGCGGAATAACAGATACGCAGTATTTT.

This clone was found once. The chain uses TRBV2 and TRBJ2-1; TRBD2 agrees at 9 bases. The CDR3 spans 18 residues. The germline V gene has CDR1 SNHLY and CDR2 FYNNEI. Trimming cost V 8 bases and J 0 bases; bases outside gene matches: 14. CDR3: CASLGLAGSGSSYNEQFF. In nucleotides, the CDR3 is TGTGCCAGCTTGGGGCTAGCGGGATCCGGAAGCTCCTACAATGAGCAGTTCTTC.

The chain links TRBV10-3 to TRBJ1-2; D gene ambiguous. This CDR3 contains 13 residues. V shed 7 bases and J shed 4 bases, with 13 bases lying between them. Germline CDR1 reads ENHRY; CDR2 reads SYGVKD. The CDR3, as DNA: TGTGCCATCAACGCCGGCCGAGGCTATGGCTACACCTTC. It translates to CAINAGRGYGYTF.

The rearrangement uses TRBV19 and TRBJ2-1, with D tentatively TRBD2 (6 bases). This CDR3 region has 13 residues. In germline, CDR1 is LNHDA, CDR2 SQIVND (reference sequence). Deletions cut 6 bases from V and 6 bases from J, with 12 bases between. The CDR3 region is CASRGGYLNEQFF. The CDR3 coding sequence is TGTGCCAGTAGGGGAGGCTATCTCAATGAGCAGTTCTTC. Filled out from reference TRBV19 and TRBJ2-1, the complete variable domain reads DGGITQSPKYLFRKEGQNVTLSCEQNLNHDAMYWYRQDPGQGLRLIYYSQIVNDFQKGDIAEGYSVSREKKESFPLTVTSAQKNPTAFYLCASRGGYLNEQFFGPGTRLTVL.

V usage is TRBV29-1 and J usage is TRBJ1-4, with 7 bases identical to TRBD1. This CDR3 comprises 15 residues. V lost 6 bases, J lost 0 bases, and 7 bases stayed unmatched. Germline V gives CDR1 SQVTM, CDR2 ANQGSEA. CDR3 in amino acids: CSVGRQGATNEKLFF. CDR3 DNA: TGCAGCGTGGGACGGCAGGGGGCAACTAATGAAAAACTGTTTTTT.

The chain uses TRBV6-2 or TRBV6-3 and TRBJ2-5; 8 bases are shared with TRBD2. Germline assignment: CDR1 MNHEY and CDR2 SVGEGT. The CDR3 totals 15 residues. Losses at the gene ends were 2 bases for V and 2 bases for J; bases not matched to a gene: 4. The CDR3 is CASSYLTSGQETQYF. The CDR3 DNA follows: TGTGCCAGCAGTTACCTAACTAGCGGACAAGAGACCCAGTACTTC.

The V and J genes are TRBV3-1 (or the pseudogene TRBV3-2) and TRBJ1-2, with D maybe TRBD1 (5 bases). Trimming removed 3 bases at V and 6 bases at J, with 14 bases between. The CDR3 covers 14 residues. In germline, CDR1 is LGHDT, CDR2 YNNKEL (reference sequence). The CDR3 bases are TGTGCCAGCAGCCATAATGCAGGGAACGATGGCTACACCTTC. Residues: CASSHNAGNDGYTF.

The genes are TRBV2 and TRBJ1-6, with D uncertain. V was clipped by 5 bases and J by 8 bases, with 10 bases between them. This CDR3 has 13 residues. The germline V gene has CDR1 SNHLY and CDR2 FYNNEI. CDR3 protein: CASSRVGDSPLHF. The CDR3 DNA sequence: TGTGCCAGCAGTAGAGTCGGGGATTCACCCCTCCACTTT.

This chain uses TRBV2 with TRBJ1-1; unclear D gene. Per the germline V gene, CDR1 is SNHLY and CDR2 is FYNNEI. The ends were cut back, 7 bases at V and 0 bases at J, with 18 bases in the middle. The CDR3 spans 16 residues. This CDR3 reads CASTRPRETMNTEAFF. CDR3 nucleotides: TGTGCCAGCACCAGACCTAGGGAGACTATGAACACTGAAGCTTTCTTT.